This T cell receptor (beta chain) was identified in a study of blood T cells in healthy people across ages. About the study: In model experiments, template switching was able to capture about one barcoded beta molecule for every two T cells that were present. General study results and limits: The donors' CMV status was not determined, possibly confounding changes in expanded clonotypes.

This clonotype was picked up a small number of times. What it binds is unknown. The second PCR ran about 6 to 12 cycles with a sample-barcoded 5' primer and J-beta primers. Each cDNA molecule received a tag from a template-switch adaptor that had 12 random nucleotides. Each CDR3 protein is one row after TCRdb ran MiXCR on the 5' RACE reads. The table records 1.5 million to 2 million distinct CDR3 sequences, roughly 30% of them present only once. The study recruited healthy Caucasian donors from Russia who were aged roughly 6 to 90. This CDR3 spans 14 amino acids. Trimming pared 6 bases from V and 5 bases from J, leaving 16 bases between.

Sequencing was done on a sample of blood. The source is a young woman in good health. V usage is TRBV12-3 or TRBV12-4 and J usage is TRBJ1-1; no clear D. CDR3 sequence reads: CASSLRTMRTEAFF. In DNA form, the CDR3 reads TGTGCCAGCAGCCTCAGGACGATGAGGACTGAAGCTTTCTTT.